This note documents a single TCR beta chain sequence. Its antigen remains unknown. The time point: sample taken at primary tumor resection. Samples were obtained from some 72 donors, all untreated early-stage non-small cell lung cancer patients. Whole RNA was taken from tumor, nontumor lung or frozen PBMC; it was then sequenced unsorted. A unique molecular identifier was carried by every single TCR cDNA molecule. TCRdb called the 5' RACE reads again in MiXCR, with one record for every CDR3 protein. Of about 45,000 distinct CDR3 sequences in the sample, about an eighth were seen once. Germline assignment: CDR1 LGHNA and CDR2 YSLEER. The CDR3 spans 15 residues. Trimming shortened V by 1 base and J by 5 bases, and 14 bases separated the two germline ends. The data stem from a study of spatial heterogeneity in lung cancer. Study-level points and caveats: The appearance of ubiquitous expanded tumor TCRs in blood was greater at resection than follow-up.

The chain carries TRBV4-3 and TRBJ1-2; unclear D gene. Here the sequenced sample was PBMCs, taken at surgery. This receptor was identified in a male donor with early-stage non-small cell lung cancer. The CDR3, as DNA: TGCGCCAGCAGCCAAGGGACGGTGACGAGATATGGCTACACCTTC. Translating gives CASSQGTVTRYGYTF.